The present entry profiles one T cell receptor (beta chain) with its context. This clone was picked up a small number of times. It lacks a known antigen. No base-level quality is on record; no much larger clone is a single base apart. The CDR3 covers 14 residues, taking in both the cysteine and the phenylalanine. The retained sequence is limited to the CDR3, 42 bases, with the frame set at the first base. The trim is 3 bases for V and 6 bases for J, with a gap of 15 bases between the germline ends. CDR1 SGHNT and CDR2 YYREEE are derived from the germline V gene (reference sequence). The sample belongs to a study of T cell changes during pregnancy in multiple sclerosis (dated by TCRdb to about 2019). Describing the broader study: In women with multiple sclerosis, the researchers looked at how the T cell repertoire shifted as pregnancy progressed.

The library was obtained by the immunoSEQ multiplex PCR assay. TCRdb mirrors the immuneACCESS table, restricted to in-frame sequences. Some clones are absent from its copies; in checked studies, under half trace to an unresolved V gene, and the reason for the others is unknown. The sample contains under 65,000 clones, more than 75% of them found a single time. 3% to 3.5% of the sample is taken by the ten largest. This sequence uses TRBV5-4 and TRBJ1-2, with the D gene not clear enough to name. Source: peripheral blood, taken in the first trimester of pregnancy. This sequence was found in a female donor in good health, enrolled as a control in a pregnancy study. This receptor has the CDR3 CASSSLRGPNGYTF. In nucleotides, the sequence is TGTGCCAGCAGCTCCCTTCGCGGGCCGAATGGCTACACCTTC.